This T cell receptor (beta chain) was found in a study of technical replicates of blood from several donors. This clone was observed a single time. Trimming pared 10 bases from V and 3 bases from J, leaving 9 bases between. This CDR3 contains 11 residues. CDR1 is ENHRY, CDR2 SYGVKD, per germline. Profiling relied on immunoSEQ multiplex PCR, and the TCRdb table lists in-frame clones only, not all of them. The profile shows under 85,000 clones, 90% to 95% of them singletons. The sequence was collected from a human donor in good health. Sequencing was performed on T cells isolated from PBMCs. The chain combines TRBV10-3 with TRBJ1-1; the D is unclear. Here the CDR3 DNA reads TGTGCCACCGGGAGGGACACTGAAGCTTTCTTT. Translation: CATGRDTEAFF.